This T cell receptor beta chain was obtained from a study of blood T cell repertoires in COVID-19. About the study: PBMCs, B-cell-depleted T cells, or T cells were the source of the cDNA or gDNA that made up the material.

As originally analysed: Estimated nucleated cell counts came from reference gene primer amplification. The repertoire was sequenced with immunoSEQ multiplex PCR; TCRdb's copy has only in-frame clones and lacks some. V, J and clone size were drawn from that table, and D and trimming were deduced from the DNA. The table records roughly 100,000 clones, 75% to 90% of them present only once. The V gene end was trimmed by 0 bases and the J gene end by 5 bases; junction bases not matched to a gene: 0. Germline CDR1 and CDR2: SGHRS and YFSETQ. This CDR3 has 13 amino acids. The sequence was collected from a man at least 80 years old with acute or convalescent COVID-19. The sequenced sample consisted of peripheral blood. The V gene is TRBV5-1, the J gene TRBJ2-7; 9 bases agree with TRBD1. CDR3 residues: CASSLGQGDEQYF. CDR3 DNA sequence: TGCGCCAGCAGCTTGGGACAGGGGGACGAGCAGTACTTC.